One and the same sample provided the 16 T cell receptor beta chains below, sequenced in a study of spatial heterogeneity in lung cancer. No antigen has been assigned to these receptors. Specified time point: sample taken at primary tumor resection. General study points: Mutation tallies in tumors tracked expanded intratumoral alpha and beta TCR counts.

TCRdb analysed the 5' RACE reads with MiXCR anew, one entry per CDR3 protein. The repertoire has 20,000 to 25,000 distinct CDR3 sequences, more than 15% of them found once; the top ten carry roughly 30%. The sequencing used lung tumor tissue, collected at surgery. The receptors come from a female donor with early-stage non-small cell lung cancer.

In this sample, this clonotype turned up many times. In DNA, the CDR3 is TGTGCCAGCAGCGTAGACGTAGAACAAGAGACCCAGTACTTC. Amino acids: CASSVDVEQETQYF. The V call is TRBV9, the J call TRBJ2-5; D gene uncertain. The CDR3 sequence is 14 residues long. Between the trimmed V and J ends, which lost 0 bases and 2 bases, there was a span of 8 bases. Germline V gene lookup returns CDR1 SGDLS and CDR2 YYNGEE.

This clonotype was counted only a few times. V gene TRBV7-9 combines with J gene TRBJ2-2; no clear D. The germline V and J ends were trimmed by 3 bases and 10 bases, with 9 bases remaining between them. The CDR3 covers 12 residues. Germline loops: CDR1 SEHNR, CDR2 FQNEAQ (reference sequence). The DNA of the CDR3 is TGTGCCAGCAGCTTCGGATCGGAGGAGCTGTTTTTT. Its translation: CASSFGSEELFF.

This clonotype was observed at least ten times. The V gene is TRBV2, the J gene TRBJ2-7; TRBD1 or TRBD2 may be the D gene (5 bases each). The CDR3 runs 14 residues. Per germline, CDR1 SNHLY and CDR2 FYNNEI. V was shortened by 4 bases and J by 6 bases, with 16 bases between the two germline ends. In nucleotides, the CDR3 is TGTGCCAGCAGTGTATGGGGACCCCTTCCCGAGCAGTACTTC. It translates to CASSVWGPLPEQYF. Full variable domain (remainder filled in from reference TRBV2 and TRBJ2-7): EPEVTQTPSHQVTQMGQEVILRCVPISNHLYFYWYRQILGQKVEFLVSFYNNEISEKSEIFDDQFSVERPDGSNFTLKIRSTKLEDSAMYFCASSVWGPLPEQYFGPGTRLTVT.

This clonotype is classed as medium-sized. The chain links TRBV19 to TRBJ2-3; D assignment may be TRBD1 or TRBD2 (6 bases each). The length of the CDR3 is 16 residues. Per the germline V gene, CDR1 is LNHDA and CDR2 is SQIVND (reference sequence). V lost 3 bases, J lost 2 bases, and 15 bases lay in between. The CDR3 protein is CASSIGGRKPTDTQYF. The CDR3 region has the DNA TGTGCCAGTAGTATTGGGGGGCGGAAACCCACAGATACGCAGTATTTT.

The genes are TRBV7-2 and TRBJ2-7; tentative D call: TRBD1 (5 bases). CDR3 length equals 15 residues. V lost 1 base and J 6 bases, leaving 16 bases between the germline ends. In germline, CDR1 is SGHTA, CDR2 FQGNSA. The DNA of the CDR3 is TGTGCCAGCAGCTTAGACCCAGGGAATCTAGGCGAGCAGTACTTC. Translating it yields CASSLDPGNLGEQYF.

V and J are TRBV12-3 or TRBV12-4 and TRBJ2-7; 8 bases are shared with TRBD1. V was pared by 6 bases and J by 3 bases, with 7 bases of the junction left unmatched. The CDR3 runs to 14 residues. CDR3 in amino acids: CASSLGDRYYEQYF. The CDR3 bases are TGTGCCAGCAGCCTAGGGGACAGGTACTACGAGCAGTACTTC.

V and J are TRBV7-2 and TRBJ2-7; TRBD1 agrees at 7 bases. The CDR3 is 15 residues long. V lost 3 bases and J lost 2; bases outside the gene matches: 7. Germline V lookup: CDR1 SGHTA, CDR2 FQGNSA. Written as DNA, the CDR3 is TGTGCCAGCAGCTTTCGGACAGGCTCGACCTACGAGCAGTACTTC. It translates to CASSFRTGSTYEQYF.

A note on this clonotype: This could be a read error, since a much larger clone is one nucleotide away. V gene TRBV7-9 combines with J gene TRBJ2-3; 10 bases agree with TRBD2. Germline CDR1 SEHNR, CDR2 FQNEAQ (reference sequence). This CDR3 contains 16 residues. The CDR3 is CSSSIPLAGRTDTQYF. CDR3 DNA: TGTTCCAGCAGCATTCCACTAGCGGGACGCACAGATACGCAGTATTTT.

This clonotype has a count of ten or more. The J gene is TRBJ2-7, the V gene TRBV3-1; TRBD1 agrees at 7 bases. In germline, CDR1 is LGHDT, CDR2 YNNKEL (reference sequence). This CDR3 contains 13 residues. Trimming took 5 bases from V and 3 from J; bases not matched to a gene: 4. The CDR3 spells CASSVTGFYEQYF. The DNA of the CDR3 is TGTGCCAGCAGCGTGACAGGGTTCTACGAGCAGTACTTC.

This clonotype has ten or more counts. The CDR3 coding sequence is TGTGCCAGCAGTTTATTTGGAGGATACAATGAGCAGTTCTTC. Translation: CASSLFGGYNEQFF. The chain employs TRBV28 and TRBJ2-1; D perhaps matches TRBD2 (5 bases). Trimming took off 1 base at V and 4 bases at J, with 8 bases between the two ends. This CDR3 is built from 14 residues. CDR1 is MDHEN, CDR2 SYDVKM, per germline. Supplemented by reference TRBV28 and TRBJ2-1, the full variable domain reads DVKVTQSSRYLVKRTGEKVFLECVQDMDHENMFWYRQDPGLGLRLIYFSYDVKMKEKGDIPEGYSVSREKKERFSLILESASTNQTSMYLCASSLFGGYNEQFFGPGTRLTVL.

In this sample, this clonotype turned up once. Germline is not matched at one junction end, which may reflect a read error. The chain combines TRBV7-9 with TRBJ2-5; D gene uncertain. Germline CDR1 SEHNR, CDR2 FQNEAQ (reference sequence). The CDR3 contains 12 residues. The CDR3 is CASSYPQETKYF. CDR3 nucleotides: TGTGCCAGCAGCTACCCGCAAGAGACCAAGTACTTC. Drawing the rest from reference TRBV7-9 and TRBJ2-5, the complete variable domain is DTGVSQNPRHKITKRGQNVTFRCDPISEHNRLYWYRQTLGQGPEFLTYFQNEAQLEKSRLLSDRFSAERPKGSFSTLEIQRTEQGDSAMYLCASSYPQETKYFGPGTRLLVL.

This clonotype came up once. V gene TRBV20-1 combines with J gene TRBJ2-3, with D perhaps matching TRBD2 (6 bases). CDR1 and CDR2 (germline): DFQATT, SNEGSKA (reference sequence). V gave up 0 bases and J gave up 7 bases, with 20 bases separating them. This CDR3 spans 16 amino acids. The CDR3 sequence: CSARDLGIGSGNTQYF. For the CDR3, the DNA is TGCAGTGCTAGAGATCTAGGGATCGGGAGTGGGAATACGCAGTATTTT.

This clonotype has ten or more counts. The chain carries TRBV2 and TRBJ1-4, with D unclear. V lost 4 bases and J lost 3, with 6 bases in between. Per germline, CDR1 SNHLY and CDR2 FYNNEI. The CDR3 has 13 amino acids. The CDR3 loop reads CASSVQANEKLFF. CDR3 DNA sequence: TGTGCCAGCAGTGTTCAGGCTAATGAAAAACTGTTTTTT.

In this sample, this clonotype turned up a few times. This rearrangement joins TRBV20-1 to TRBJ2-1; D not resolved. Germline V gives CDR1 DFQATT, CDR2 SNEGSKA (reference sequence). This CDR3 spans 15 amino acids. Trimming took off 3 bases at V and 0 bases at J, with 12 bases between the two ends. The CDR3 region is CSARESKSSYNEQFF. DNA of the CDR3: TGCAGTGCTAGGGAGAGTAAAAGCTCCTACAATGAGCAGTTCTTC.

The CDR3 sequence: CASSIDRTGHDEQFF. In DNA form, the CDR3 reads TGTGCCAGTAGTATCGATCGGACGGGGCACGATGAGCAGTTCTTC. V and J are TRBV19 and TRBJ2-1; tentatively, D is TRBD1 or TRBD2 (5 bases each). V was shortened by 3 bases and J by 8 bases, with 17 bases between the two germline ends. CDR1 and CDR2 (germline): LNHDA, SQIVND (reference sequence). The CDR3 is 15 amino acids.

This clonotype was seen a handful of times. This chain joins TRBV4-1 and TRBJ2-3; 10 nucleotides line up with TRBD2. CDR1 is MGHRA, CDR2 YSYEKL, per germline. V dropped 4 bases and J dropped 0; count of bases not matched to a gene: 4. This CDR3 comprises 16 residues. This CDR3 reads CASSPQLAGSTDTQYF. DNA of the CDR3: TGCGCCAGCAGCCCCCAACTAGCGGGGAGCACAGATACGCAGTATTTT.